A selection of T cell receptor beta chains follows, all from one sample in a study of CD8+ T cells in alopecia areata. TCRdb's table, derived via immunoSEQ multiplex PCR, lists solely in-frame clones and lacks some. Of 250,000 to 350,000 clones in the sample, over 45% are singletons; the top ten hold around 0.92%. The starting material was CD4+ T cells sorted from blood, obtained around week 54, from a patient treated with tofacitinib. Receptors were obtained from a human donor with alopecia areata. Each CDR3 is given with its conserved first and last residue. A D gene is named only where the DNA matches it firmly. A clone size is listed for some rows: how often the clone was seen (once, few, many), or a class if it is expanded.

V,size,J,D,CDR3,DNA
TRBV6-6,.,TRBJ1-2,.,CASSSRYGYTF,TGTGCCAGCAGTTCGCGGTATGGCTACACCTTC
TRBV29-1,few,TRBJ2-1,.,CSVVYRFGTNEQFF,TGCAGCGTTGTTTATCGCTTCGGAACGAATGAGCAGTTCTTC
TRBV7-9,.,TRBJ1-1,.,CASSQIRGYTEAFF,TGTGCCAGCAGCCAAATCCGGGGCTACACTGAAGCTTTCTTT
TRBV7-2,few,TRBJ2-3,.,CASSLADTQYF,TGTGCCAGCAGCTTAGCTGATACGCAGTATTTT
TRBV4-3,.,TRBJ1-2,.,CASSSWDTVYGYTF,TGCGCCAGCAGCTCTTGGGACACCGTCTATGGCTACACCTTC
TRBV5-6,.,TRBJ1-5,.,CASSQGFGQPQHF,TGTGCCAGCAGCCAGGGTTTTGGTCAGCCCCAGCATTTT
TRBV15,.,TRBJ2-5,.,CATSSTMGHQYF,TGTGCCACCAGCAGCACTATGGGACACCAGTACTTC
TRBV29-1,.,TRBJ2-7,.,CSVEETRGYEQYF,TGCAGCGTTGAAGAGACCAGGGGTTACGAGCAGTACTTC
TRBV28,few,TRBJ2-7,.,CASSQTHEQYF,TGTGCCAGCAGTCAAACCCACGAGCAGTACTTC
TRBV15,.,TRBJ1-3,.,CATSRAGGNGNTIYF,TGTGCCACCAGCAGAGCTGGGGGGAATGGAAACACCATATATTTT
TRBV29-1,.,TRBJ1-4,TRBD1,CSVGGSGGSEKLFF,TGCAGCGTTGGGGGGTCAGGGGGCTCTGAAAAACTGTTTTTT
TRBV14,.,TRBJ1-6,.,CASSQTRGRASPLHF,TGTGCCAGCAGCCAAACGAGGGGGAGGGCTTCACCCCTCCACTTT
TRBV4-2,once,TRBJ2-7,TRBD1,CASSQAQDRGHYEQYF,TGTGCCAGCAGCCAAGCCCAGGACAGGGGACATTACGAGCAGTACTTC
TRBV10-3,.,TRBJ2-7,.,CAISDSTGTAAYEQYF,TGTGCCATCAGTGACAGTACCGGGACGGCCGCCTACGAGCAGTACTTC
TRBV4-3,.,TRBJ1-5,.,CASSQEATMIGRNQPQHF,TGCGCCAGCAGCCAAGAAGCGACTATGATCGGGAGAAATCAGCCCCAGCATTTT
TRBV11-1,.,TRBJ1-1,.,CACLGGMNTEAFF,TGTGCCTGCCTCGGGGGGATGAACACTGAAGCTTTCTTT
TRBV6-5,few,TRBJ1-2,.,CASSKPTGNYGYTF,TGTGCCAGCAGCAAGCCGACAGGAAACTATGGCTACACCTTC
TRBV9,.,TRBJ1-2,.,CASSVRMTESYGYTF,TGTGCCAGCAGCGTCAGAATGACCGAGTCCTATGGCTACACCTTC
TRBV29-1,.,TRBJ2-2,.,CSVELPGAGNTGELFF,TGCAGCGTTGAACTTCCGGGCGCAGGGAACACCGGGGAGCTGTTTTTT
TRBV25-1,few,TRBJ1-2,.,CASSEWGGGYTF,TGTGCCAGCAGTGAATGGGGGGGTGGCTACACCTTC
TRBV30,few,TRBJ1-2,TRBD1,CAWRGTGTYGYTF,TGTGCCTGGAGGGGGACAGGGACCTATGGCTACACCTTC
TRBV10-3,.,TRBJ2-7,.,CAISESASEQYF,TGTGCCATCAGTGAGTCGGCTTCCGAGCAGTACTTC
TRBV30,.,TRBJ1-3,.,CAWTSLGGNTIYF,TGTGCCTGGACGTCCCTCGGGGGAAACACCATATATTTT
TRBV6-6,.,TRBJ1-2,TRBD1,CASSYRGGTDGYTF,TGTGCCAGCAGCTACAGGGGAGGAACTGATGGCTACACCTTC
TRBV5-6,.,TRBJ2-3,.,CASSSGTRGGDTQYF,TGTGCCAGCAGCTCGGGAACCAGGGGCGGAGATACGCAGTATTTT
TRBV13,few,TRBJ2-3,.,CASSSYRANTDTQYF,TGTGCCAGCAGTTCCTACAGGGCAAACACAGATACGCAGTATTTT
TRBV2,.,TRBJ1-5,.,CASSYDGWGYDQPQHF,TGTGCCAGCAGTTATGACGGGTGGGGCTATGATCAGCCCCAGCATTTT
TRBV7-2,once,TRBJ1-2,.,CASSPRTEVYGYTF,TGTGCCAGCAGCCCCCGGACAGAAGTTTATGGCTACACCTTC
TRBV4-2,.,TRBJ1-1,TRBD1,CASSQVGRDRVTEAFF,TGTGCCAGCAGCCAAGTTGGTCGGGACAGGGTCACTGAAGCTTTCTTT
TRBV29-1,.,TRBJ1-2,.,CSVQGVGYTF,TGCAGCGTACAGGGAGTTGGCTACACCTTC
TRBV5-4,.,TRBJ2-1,.,CASSLEGAVYNEQFF,TGTGCCAGCAGCTTGGAAGGGGCGGTCTACAATGAGCAGTTCTTC
TRBV10-3,.,TRBJ1-2,.,CAITGGDYGYTF,TGTGCCATCACCGGGGGCGACTATGGCTACACCTTC
TRBV5-1,.,TRBJ2-5,.,CASSEPWSQETQYF,TGCGCCAGCAGCGAACCTTGGAGCCAAGAGACCCAGTACTTC
TRBV5-1,.,TRBJ2-6,.,CASSGAGANVLTF,TGCGCCAGCAGCGGAGCTGGGGCCAACGTCCTGACTTTC
TRBV25-1,.,TRBJ2-7,.,CASSENRAHEQYF,TGTGCCAGCAGTGAAAACAGGGCCCACGAGCAGTACTTC
TRBV6-1,.,TRBJ1-6,.,CASSPLERGNSPLHF,TGTGCCAGCAGCCCACTTGAGAGGGGGAATTCACCCCTCCACTTT
TRBV30,.,TRBJ2-7,.,CAWSGQASYEQYF,TGTGCCTGGAGTGGACAGGCCTCCTACGAGCAGTACTTC
TRBV29-1,.,TRBJ2-3,.,CSVEGWSAVSTDTQYF,TGCAGCGTTGAGGGGTGGTCGGCGGTGAGCACAGATACGCAGTATTTT
TRBV5-1,.,TRBJ2-3,TRBD2,CASSLGLADRDTQYF,TGCGCCAGCAGCTTGGGACTAGCGGACCGAGATACGCAGTATTTT
TRBV7-9,.,TRBJ1-5,.,CASSPMGTNQPQHF,TGTGCCAGCAGTCCCATGGGGACGAATCAGCCCCAGCATTTT
TRBV29-1,.,TRBJ1-5,.,CSVEGSPQHF,TGCAGCGTTGAGGGGTCGCCCCAGCATTTT
TRBV7-2,.,TRBJ1-6,TRBD1,CASSLARRGSPLHF,TGTGCCAGCAGCTTAGCTCGCAGGGGGTCACCCCTCCACTTT
TRBV7-2,.,TRBJ1-1,TRBD1,CASSLAGTEDTEAFF,TGTGCCAGCAGCTTAGCGGGGACAGAAGACACTGAAGCTTTCTTT
TRBV4-2,.,TRBJ1-2,TRBD1,CASSQPGQVRNGYTF,TGTGCCAGCAGCCAACCCGGACAGGTCCGGAATGGCTACACCTTC
TRBV5-1,.,TRBJ2-2,TRBD1,CASSLVGGASGELFF,TGCGCCAGCAGCTTGGTAGGGGGCGCTTCCGGGGAGCTGTTTTTT
TRBV12-5,.,TRBJ2-7,.,CASGLFQYSYEQYF,TGTGCTAGTGGTTTGTTCCAGTACAGCTACGAGCAGTACTTC